Each of the 21 T cell receptor beta chains below was sequenced from the same sample in a study of T-cell reconstitution after alpha-beta-depleted transplantation in children. For TCRbeta, the library was prepared with unique molecular identifiers. TCRdb called the PCR reads again in MiXCR, with one record for every CDR3 protein. The sample includes 750,000 to 950,000 distinct CDR3 sequences, approximately 15% of them seen just once. This sample comprised PBMCs, mostly from graft donor cells, obtained 360 days after TCRalphabeta/CD19-depleted stem cell transplant. The receptors here all came from a male patient between 5 and 17 years old who had a stem cell transplant for acute lymphoblastic leukemia, so the T cells may come from the graft donor.

The chain couples TRBV5-6 to TRBJ2-5, with TRBD1 matching 7 bases. V lost 1 base to trimming and J lost 3 bases; unmatched junction nucleotides: 12. CDR1 is SGHDT, CDR2 YYEEEE, per germline. This CDR3 spans 17 amino acids. The CDR3 nucleotides read TGTGCCAGCAGCTTGTCGGTGGGACAGAGGTGGGAAGAGACCCAGTACTTC. It codes for CASSLSVGQRWEETQYF.

This clonotype occurred a few times. This chain links TRBV28 with TRBJ2-5; maybe TRBD1 (6 bases). Trimming removed 4 bases from V and 1 base from J, with 13 bases in between. The length of the CDR3 is 15 residues. From germline, CDR1 is MDHEN and CDR2 SYDVKM. In DNA, the CDR3 is TGTGCCAGCAGTTCCTGGGACACCCTCCAAGAGACCCAGTACTTC. Its protein product is CASSSWDTLQETQYF.

J is TRBJ2-7 and V is TRBV3-1; either TRBD1 or TRBD2 may fit D (5 bases each). CDR1 LGHDT and CDR2 YNNKEL come from the germline V gene (reference sequence). This CDR3 has 15 residues. With 5 bases removed from V and 3 bases from J, the gap between germline ends came to 17 bases. The CDR3 protein is CASSWGVGPLYEQYF. The CDR3 nucleotides are TGTGCCAGCAGCTGGGGTGTGGGACCCCTCTACGAGCAGTACTTC.

J is TRBJ2-5 and V is TRBV7-6; D is unclear. Looked up from germline, CDR1 is SGHVS and CDR2 is FNYEAQ. The CDR3 is made up of 10 amino acids. Between the trimmed V and J ends, which lost 8 bases and 4 bases, there was a span of 5 bases. The CDR3 here is CASGIETQYF. The CDR3 DNA follows: TGTGCCAGCGGTATAGAGACCCAGTACTTC.

V and J are TRBV4-1 and TRBJ2-7; 8 nucleotides match TRBD1. Germline trimming cut 4 bases from V and 3 bases from J; bases unmatched to any gene: 8. This CDR3 spans 15 amino acids. Per germline, CDR1 MGHRA and CDR2 YSYEKL. The DNA of the CDR3 is TGCGCCAGCAGCCCTCCCCCCGGACAGGGCTACGAGCAGTACTTC. Its protein product is CASSPPPGQGYEQYF.

The table lists this clonotype with a few counts. The chain combines TRBV10-1 with TRBJ2-3; maybe TRBD2 (6 bases). Trimming pared 2 bases from V and 3 bases from J, leaving 15 bases between. Germline CDR1 is WNHNN and CDR2 is SYGVQD (reference sequence). The CDR3 runs 16 residues. Written as DNA, the CDR3 is TGCGCCAGCAGTGAGGGGACTCCCTTTATGACAGATACGCAGTATTTT. It codes for CASSEGTPFMTDTQYF.

The V and J genes are TRBV19 and TRBJ1-1, with D unresolved. V lost 6 bases to trimming and J lost 1 base, with 12 bases between them. The germline gives CDR1 LNHDA, CDR2 SQIVND (reference sequence). The CDR3 covers 14 residues. CDR3 in DNA: TGTGCCAGTAGCGTTTACTGGCCGAACACTGAAGCTTTCTTT. This codes for CASSVYWPNTEAFF.

This clonotype was seen more than once but under ten times. The V call is TRBV4-2, the J call TRBJ2-5; 8 nucleotides agree with TRBD2. Germline-derived CDR1 and CDR2 are LGHNA and YNFKEQ. Trimming cost V 0 bases and J 4 bases; bases outside gene matches: 7. This CDR3 has 16 amino acids. The CDR3 DNA reads as TGTGCCAGCAGCCAAGACAGCGGGAGCTTAGGAGAGACCCAGTACTTC. This translates into CASSQDSGSLGETQYF.

This clonotype appeared a few times. The chain employs TRBV12-3 or TRBV12-4 and TRBJ1-4; maybe TRBD1 (5 bases). This CDR3 has 15 residues. Trimming shortened V by 7 bases and J by 2 bases, and 14 bases separated the two germline ends. This chain's CDR3 is CASTVHRTTNEKLFF. In nucleotides, the CDR3 is TGTGCCAGCACCGTCCACAGGACCACTAATGAAAAACTGTTTTTT.

This clonotype occurred a few times. V usage is TRBV5-1 and J usage is TRBJ2-7; D gene ambiguous. The ends were cut back, 3 bases at V and 4 bases at J, with 17 bases in the middle. The CDR3 runs to 15 residues. Germline V lookup: CDR1 SGHRS, CDR2 YFSETQ. CDR3 protein: CASSYGRRLLYEQYF. The CDR3 DNA sequence: TGCGCCAGCAGCTACGGACGGCGCTTGTTATACGAGCAGTACTTC.

A remark on this clonotype: Because the CDR3 is missing its conserved closing phenylalanine or tryptophan, this is likely a read error. The chain links TRBV12-3 or TRBV12-4 to TRBJ1-1, with 12 bases fitting TRBD1. The ends lost 5 bases at V and 3 bases at J; junction bases unmatched: 10. CDR3 size: 17 residues. In nucleotides, the CDR3 is TGTGCCAGCAGTCCCTCCGGGACAGGGGGCGTATACACTGAAGCTTTCTAT. Protein product: CASSPSGTGGVYTEAFY.

This clonotype turned up a few times. The chain couples TRBV6-1 to TRBJ2-5, with 8 bases matching TRBD1. The trim removed 6 bases at V and 2 bases at J, leaving 17 bases unmatched. Germline values: CDR1 MNHNS, CDR2 SASEGT. The CDR3 loop spans 18 amino acids. The CDR3 DNA reads as TGTGCCAGCAGCAGGGGGCGCGTTCGGAGACTCGGGCAAGAGACCCAGTACTTC. Translating it yields CASSRGRVRRLGQETQYF.

This clonotype was seen repeatedly, ten times or more. V is TRBV5-1 and J is TRBJ2-1; 11 nucleotides line up with TRBD2. From germline, CDR1 is SGHRS and CDR2 YFSETQ. With V trimmed by 5 bases and J by 5 bases, 3 bases remained unmatched. The CDR3 runs to 14 residues. CDR3 amino acids: CASRRLAGNNEQFF. The CDR3, as DNA: TGCGCCAGCAGAAGACTAGCGGGGAACAATGAGCAGTTCTTC. The whole variable domain, filled in from reference TRBV5-1 and TRBJ2-1, reads KAGVTQTPRYLIKTRGQQVTLSCSPISGHRSVSWYQQTPGQGLQFLFEYFSETQRNKGNFPGRFSGRQFSNSRSEMNVSTLELGDSALYLCASRRLAGNNEQFFGPGTRLTVL.

The rearrangement links TRBV7-9 to TRBJ1-4, with 8 bases identical to TRBD1. The V and J ends lost 3 bases and 5 bases, in that order; junction bases with no gene match: 8. The CDR3 has 16 amino acids. CDR1 and CDR2 from the germline V gene are SEHNR and FQNEAQ (reference sequence). The CDR3 sequence is CASSLQGALLNEKLFF. The CDR3, as DNA: TGTGCCAGCAGCTTGCAGGGGGCCTTGTTAAATGAAAAACTGTTTTTT.

The chain couples TRBV7-6 to TRBJ2-7, with D perhaps matching TRBD2 (6 bases). Germline values: CDR1 SGHVS, CDR2 FNYEAQ. Trimming left V 0 bases short and J 4 bases short, with 13 bases between. This CDR3 region has 15 residues. This CDR3 is CASSLASGGFYEQYF. In DNA form, the CDR3 reads TGTGCCAGCAGCTTAGCTAGCGGAGGATTTTACGAGCAGTACTTC.

There are many counts of this clonotype. This chain connects TRBV11-2 to TRBJ1-1; D gene unclear. Germline CDR1 is SGHAT and CDR2 is FQNNGV. This CDR3 region has 13 residues. The ends were cut back, 2 bases at V and 8 bases at J, with 12 bases in the middle. CDR3 residues: CASSLSFLGEAFF. The CDR3, as DNA: TGTGCCAGCAGCTTAAGTTTCCTAGGAGAAGCTTTCTTT. Together with reference TRBV11-2 and TRBJ1-1, the CDR3 gives the full variable domain: EAGVAQSPRYKIIEKRQSVAFWCNPISGHATLYWYQQILGQGPKLLIQFQNNGVVDDSQLPKDRFSAERLKGVDSTLKIQPAKLEDSAVYLCASSLSFLGEAFFGQGTRLTVV.

In this sample, this clonotype turned up a few times. The V and J genes are TRBV3-1 and TRBJ1-1; 7 bases fit TRBD1. CDR1 LGHDT and CDR2 YNNKEL come from the germline V gene (reference sequence). Trimming cost V 4 bases and J 1 base; bases outside gene matches: 9. CDR3 length: 16 residues. CDR3 DNA: TGTGCCAGCAGCCCTCGACAGGGCCGGACGAACACTGAAGCTTTCTTT. Its translation: CASSPRQGRTNTEAFF. Variable domain in full (rest from reference TRBV3-1 and TRBJ1-1): DTAVSQTPKYLVTQMGNDKSIKCEQNLGHDTMYWYKQDSKKFLKIMFSYNNKELIINETVPNRFSPKSPDKAHLNLHINSLELGDSAVYFCASSPRQGRTNTEAFFGQGTRLTVV.

This clonotype showed up just a few times. V and J are TRBV24-1 and TRBJ2-7; D is undetermined. The V and J ends lost 5 bases and 3 bases respectively, with 16 bases between them. The germline V gene has CDR1 KGHDR and CDR2 SFDVKD. The CDR3 covers 15 residues. The CDR3 nucleotides read TGTGCCACCAGTGTTGAACAGCAAGAATACTACGAGCAGTACTTC. As protein: CATSVEQQEYYEQYF.

The CDR3 loop is CATSIRRGLETQYF. Here the CDR3 DNA reads TGTGCCACCTCCATCCGCAGGGGTTTAGAGACCCAGTACTTC. The chain employs TRBV2 and TRBJ2-5; weak D call: TRBD1 (6 bases). The CDR3 spans 14 residues. V was shortened by 10 bases and J by 4 bases, with 19 bases between the two germline ends. Per the germline V gene, CDR1 is SNHLY and CDR2 is FYNNEI.

This chain links TRBV15 with TRBJ2-1; unclear D gene. Trimming shortened V by 5 bases and J by 0 bases, and 8 bases separated the two germline ends. CDR3 size: 14 residues. Looked up from germline, CDR1 is LNHNV and CDR2 is YYDKDF (reference sequence). The CDR3 reads CATSWTVSYNEQFF. The CDR3 DNA reads as TGTGCCACCAGCTGGACGGTCTCCTACAATGAGCAGTTCTTC. Full variable domain (rest looked up from reference TRBV15 and TRBJ2-1): DAMVIQNPRYQVTQFGKPVTLSCSQTLNHNVMYWYQQKSSQAPKLLFHYYDKDFNNEADTPDNFQSRRPNTSFCFLDIRSPGLGDTAMYLCATSWTVSYNEQFFGPGTRLTVL.

To note about this clonotype: A much bigger clone sits one base away, suggesting this may be a read error. The chain recombines TRBV5-1 with TRBJ2-5; the D is unclear. The CDR3 spans 13 residues. V was cut by 1 base and J by 9 bases, with 13 bases left in between. Germline lookup yields CDR1 SGHRS and CDR2 YFSETQ. In nucleotides, the CDR3 is TGCGCCAGCAGCTTGAGGTCCTTGGAGCCCCAGTACTTC. It specifies CASSLRSLEPQYF.